A selection of T cell receptor beta chains follows, all from one sample in a study of brain T cells in children with intractable seizures. Here immunoSEQ multiplex PCR was the method, and the copy in TCRdb shows in-frame clones only, minus some. The data show around 340,000 clones, 93% seen once. This sample comprised peripheral blood, obtained approximately 5 months after surgery. The receptor set was obtained from a boy in the first two years of life with tuberous sclerosis and intractable seizures. Each CDR3 is given with its conserved first and last residue. A D gene is named only where the DNA matches it firmly. The size entry is marked missing in some rows and otherwise reads once, few, many or a size class.

d_call | j_call | v_call | clone_size | cdr3_length | cdr3_aa | cdr3_nt
TRBD1 | TRBJ2-1 | TRBV7-2 | - | 15 | CASSLMDRVGNEQFF | TGTGCCAGCAGCTTAATGGACAGGGTTGGCAATGAGCAGTTCTTC
- | TRBJ1-2 | TRBV6-2/TRBV6-3 | - | 13 | CASSWGRNYGYTF | TGTGCCAGCAGTTGGGGACGGAACTATGGCTACACCTTC
TRBD2 | TRBJ2-3 | TRBV15 | - | 18 | CATTPTSGGLFYTDTQYF | TGTGCCACCACCCCGACTAGCGGGGGCCTCTTCTACACAGATACGCAGTATTTT
- | TRBJ2-4 | TRBV6-6 | - | 15 | CASTSAEIAKNIQYF | TGTGCCAGCACCAGTGCGGAAATAGCCAAAAACATTCAGTACTTC
- | TRBJ2-5 | TRBV2 | - | 13 | CASSGLLGETQYF | TGTGCCAGCTCAGGGCTACTCGGGGAGACCCAGTACTTC
- | TRBJ2-4 | TRBV5-4 | once | 12 | CASGVAKNIQYF | TGTGCCAGCGGGGTTGCCAAAAACATTCAGTACTTC
- | TRBJ1-6 | TRBV24-1 | - | 15 | CATSDEDSRNSPLHF | TGTGCCACCAGTGATGAGGACAGTCGCAATTCACCCCTCCACTTT
TRBD2 | TRBJ2-3 | TRBV30 | - | 18 | CAWSVGQASGSDTDTQYF | TGTGCCTGGAGTGTAGGCCAGGCTAGCGGGAGTGACACAGATACGCAGTATTTT
- | TRBJ2-5 | TRBV7-9 | - | 14 | CASSQSKYQETQYF | TGTGCCAGCAGCCAGTCGAAGTACCAAGAGACCCAGTACTTC
- | TRBJ1-5 | TRBV9 | - | 14 | CASSVPRLYQPQHF | TGTGCCAGCAGCGTACCTCGTCTCTATCAGCCCCAGCATTTT
- | TRBJ2-6 | TRBV9 | - | 17 | CASSAGPQRTGANVLTF | TGTGCCAGCAGCGCAGGACCGCAACGCACTGGGGCCAACGTCCTGACTTTC
- | TRBJ1-1 | TRBV29-1 | - | 12 | CSALGRSTEAFF | TGCAGCGCCCTCGGGAGAAGCACTGAAGCTTTCTTT
- | TRBJ1-5 | TRBV9 | - | 15 | CASSVDPDRNQPQHF | TGTGCCAGCAGCGTAGACCCGGACAGAAATCAGCCCCAGCATTTT
- | TRBJ1-1 | TRBV7-9 | - | 15 | CASSLRTQSNTEAFF | TGTGCCAGCAGCTTGAGGACCCAGAGCAACACTGAAGCTTTCTTT
TRBD1 | TRBJ2-7 | TRBV7-3 | few | 13 | CASRAGQGYEQYF | TGTGCCAGCAGAGCGGGACAGGGCTACGAGCAGTACTTC
- | TRBJ1-1 | TRBV28 | - | 13 | CASSPTGWGEAFF | TGTGCCAGCAGCCCTACCGGGTGGGGGGAAGCTTTCTTT
- | TRBJ2-3 | TRBV6-5 | - | 12 | CASSLTTDTQYF | TGTGCCAGCAGCTTAACCACAGATACGCAGTATTTT
- | TRBJ1-5 | TRBV2 | - | 14 | CASSVGLGDQPQHF | TGTGCCAGCAGTGTCGGGTTAGGGGACCAGCCCCAGCATTTT
- | TRBJ1-2 | TRBV30 | - | 12 | CAWSSSSGGYTF | TGTGCCTGGAGTTCTAGTAGCGGCGGCTACACCTTC
TRBD2 | TRBJ2-3 | TRBV5-1 | - | 16 | CASSLPTSASTDTQYF | TGCGCCAGCAGCTTGCCGACTAGCGCTAGCACAGATACGCAGTATTTT
TRBD1 | TRBJ1-2 | TRBV30 | - | 13 | CAWGRTGSYGYTF | TGTGCCTGGGGCAGGACAGGAAGCTATGGCTACACCTTC
- | TRBJ1-3 | TRBV15 | - | 16 | CATSRDRTASGNTIYF | TGTGCCACCAGCAGAGATCGGACAGCCTCTGGAAACACCATATATTTT
- | TRBJ2-6 | TRBV7-8 | - | 17 | CASSLALGPSGANVLTF | TGTGCCAGCAGCTTAGCGTTGGGGCCCTCTGGGGCCAACGTCCTGACTTTC
- | TRBJ2-3 | TRBV19 | - | 14 | CASTPRGGTDTQYF | TGTGCCAGTACCCCGCGGGGAGGCACAGATACGCAGTATTTT
- | TRBJ1-2 | TRBV21-1 | - | 15 | CASNRSRGGAYGYTF | TGTGCCAGCAACAGATCACGGGGGGGCGCATATGGCTACACCTTC
- | TRBJ2-3 | TRBV6-2/TRBV6-3 | - | 15 | CASCRTKVGTDTQYF | TGTGCCAGCTGCCGTACGAAGGTTGGGACAGATACGCAGTATTTT
- | TRBJ2-5 | TRBV15 | - | 17 | CATSRDGPQRVQETQYF | TGTGCCACCAGCAGAGATGGTCCCCAGAGGGTCCAAGAGACCCAGTACTTC
- | TRBJ2-1 | TRBV21-1 | - | 16 | CASSATLADDNNEQFF | TGTGCCAGCAGCGCCACACTAGCGGACGATAACAATGAGCAGTTCTTC
- | TRBJ2-7 | TRBV29-1 | - | 14 | CSAIGEGAPDEQYF | TGCAGCGCCATCGGCGAAGGGGCGCCCGACGAGCAGTACTTC
- | TRBJ2-3 | TRBV11-3 | - | 14 | CASSLRGLVDTQYF | TGTGCCAGCAGCTTACGGGGGTTGGTGGATACGCAGTATTTT
- | TRBJ2-1 | TRBV9 | - | 12 | CASSSYSNEQFF | TGTGCCAGCAGCTCTTATTCCAATGAGCAGTTCTTC
- | TRBJ2-5 | TRBV7-6 | once | 14 | CASSPRDFQETQYF | TGTGCCAGCAGCCCCCGGGACTTCCAAGAGACCCAGTACTTC
- | TRBJ2-3 | TRBV4-2 | - | 13 | CASSQGNPDTQYF | TGTGCCAGCAGCCAAGGTAACCCAGATACGCAGTATTTT
- | TRBJ1-1 | TRBV3-1/TRBV3-2 | - | 13 | CASSQSDNTEAFF | TGTGCCAGCAGCCAGAGTGATAACACTGAAGCTTTCTTT
- | TRBJ2-1 | TRBV6-5 | - | 12 | CASSSDRDEQFF | TGTGCCAGCAGCTCGGACAGAGATGAGCAGTTCTTC
- | TRBJ2-1 | TRBV7-8 | once | 15 | CASSSGGKNYNEQFF | TGTGCCAGCAGTTCCGGGGGTAAAAACTACAATGAGCAGTTCTTC
TRBD2 | TRBJ2-7 | TRBV6-4 | - | 16 | CASSPQGSGAPREQYF | TGTGCCAGCAGTCCTCAGGGTAGCGGGGCCCCAAGGGAGCAGTACTTC
- | TRBJ1-4 | TRBV30 | - | 13 | CAWSVSAGLELFF | TGTGCCTGGAGTGTCTCGGCCGGGTTAGAACTGTTTTTT
- | TRBJ2-5 | TRBV5-6 | - | 13 | CASSLVPLETQYF | TGTGCCAGCAGCTTGGTGCCTCTAGAGACCCAGTACTTC
TRBD1 | TRBJ2-5 | TRBV9 | - | 16 | CASSPDRTGGVETQYF | TGTGCCAGCAGCCCCGACCGGACAGGGGGCGTGGAGACCCAGTACTTC
TRBD1 | TRBJ2-5 | TRBV29-1 | - | 13 | CSVGPGQGETQYF | TGCAGCGTTGGACCGGGACAGGGGGAGACCCAGTACTTC
- | TRBJ2-3 | TRBV5-1 | - | 14 | CASSPVSTTDTQYF | TGCGCCAGCAGCCCGGTCAGCACCACAGATACGCAGTATTTT
TRBD1 | TRBJ1-2 | TRBV7-9 | - | 14 | CASSFSGQGDGYTF | TGTGCCAGCAGCTTCTCGGGACAGGGGGATGGCTACACCTTC
- | TRBJ1-1 | TRBV11-3 | - | 15 | CASSLDVAGHTEASF | TGTGCCAGCAGCTTGGACGTAGCAGGGCACACTGAAGCTTCCTTT
TRBD1 | TRBJ2-1 | TRBV29-1 | - | 14 | CSVDRTGTYNEQFF | TGCAGCGTTGATCGGACAGGGACCTACAATGAGCAGTTCTTC
- | TRBJ1-1 | TRBV6-1 | - | 14 | CASSQADSYTEAFF | TGTGCCAGCAGTCAAGCAGACAGTTACACTGAAGCTTTCTTT
- | TRBJ1-2 | TRBV6-6 | - | 16 | CASSYFRLEGNYGYTF | TGTGCCAGCAGTTACTTCAGGCTGGAGGGAAACTATGGCTACACCTTC
- | TRBJ2-6 | TRBV6-5 | - | 15 | CASSRRRSGANVLTF | TGTGCCAGCAGCCGAAGAAGGTCTGGGGCCAACGTCCTGACTTTC
- | TRBJ2-3 | TRBV4-1 | - | 16 | CASSPIHTGLKDTQYF | TGCGCCAGCAGCCCTATTCATACAGGACTGAAAGATACGCAGTATTTT
- | TRBJ2-7 | TRBV5-6 | - | 12 | CASSLQSPEQYF | TGTGCCAGCAGCTTACAGTCGCCCGAGCAGTACTTC
TRBD2 | TRBJ2-1 | TRBV7-9 | once | 13 | CASSRGGWDEQFF | TGTGCCAGCAGCCGGGGAGGGTGGGATGAGCAGTTCTTC
- | TRBJ2-7 | TRBV7-6 | once | 15 | CASSLGMRGSYEQYF | TGTGCCAGCAGCTTAGGCATGAGGGGGTCCTACGAGCAGTACTTC
- | TRBJ2-5 | TRBV6-5 | - | 13 | CASSHRNQETQYF | TGTGCCAGCAGCCACAGGAACCAAGAGACCCAGTACTTC
- | TRBJ1-4 | TRBV9 | - | 17 | CASSVAPGSTTNEKLFF | TGTGCCAGCAGCGTAGCCCCCGGATCCACAACTAATGAAAAACTGTTTTTT